The 24 T cell receptor beta chains presented below share a single source sample, sequenced in a study of T cell responses to AZD1222 COVID-19 vaccine. Profiled with immunoSEQ multiplex PCR; TCRdb holds only in-frame clones, not every one. The data contain 150,000 or so clones, around nine tenths of them singletons. This sample comprised peripheral blood, obtained on day 0 of AZD1222 vaccination. The receptors derive from an adult in good health.

The chain recombines TRBV2 with TRBJ1-5; a possible D gene is TRBD1 (6 bases). This CDR3 contains 15 residues. Germline V gene sequence: CDR1 SNHLY, CDR2 FYNNEI. V was shortened by 4 bases and J by 0 bases, with 10 bases between the two germline ends. Here the CDR3 reads CASSGQANSNQPQHF. The DNA for the CDR3 is TGTGCCAGCAGTGGACAGGCTAATAGCAATCAGCCCCAGCATTTT.

The rearrangement uses TRBV25-1 and TRBJ1-1; D uncertain. Trimming took off 5 bases at V and 7 bases at J, with 14 bases between the two ends. The CDR3 loop spans 13 amino acids. Germline loops: CDR1 MGHDK, CDR2 SYGVNS. The CDR3 bases are TGTGCCAGCAGTCCTAAGGCGGCTCTTGAAGCTTTCTTT. This encodes CASSPKAALEAFF.

This clone came up a few times. The chain uses TRBV7-9 and TRBJ2-7, with D perhaps matching TRBD1 or TRBD2 (5 bases each). V lost 1 base and J 8 bases, leaving 18 bases between the germline ends. The CDR3 consists of 15 residues. Looked up from germline, CDR1 is SEHNR and CDR2 is FQNEAQ (reference sequence). The CDR3 region is CASSLVGISRGQQYF. The CDR3 DNA reads as TGTGCCAGCAGCTTAGTGGGGATTAGCCGGGGCCAGCAGTACTTC. The whole variable domain, remainder taken from reference TRBV7-9 and TRBJ2-7, is DTGVSQNPRHKITKRGQNVTFRCDPISEHNRLYWYRQTLGQGPEFLTYFQNEAQLEKSRLLSDRFSAERPKGSFSTLEIQRTEQGDSAMYLCASSLVGISRGQQYFGPGTRLTVT.

This chain connects TRBV21-1 to TRBJ2-3. TRBV21-1 is annotated as a pseudogene. The CDR3 length is 23 residues. The CDR3 DNA follows: TGTGCCAGCAGCAATCGAATCTTAAATCCCCCCAGGAATGGGGTCCCCCCCACAGATACGCAGTATTTT. Translating gives CASSNRILNPPRNGVPPTDTQYF.

The J gene is TRBJ2-7, the V gene TRBV7-8; D is unresolved. CDR1 is SGHVS, CDR2 FQNEAQ, per germline. With 3 bases removed from V and 4 bases from J, the gap between germline ends came to 10 bases. The CDR3 has 13 amino acids. The CDR3 DNA follows: TGTGCCAGCAGCTTTGGTGACTTTTACGAGCAGTACTTC. Translation: CASSFGDFYEQYF.

The chain combines TRBV18 with TRBJ1-1; tentative D call: TRBD1 (5 bases). Germline-derived CDR1 and CDR2 are KGHSH and LQKENI. CDR3 size: 17 residues. Trimming shortened V by 2 bases and J by 8 bases, and 24 bases separated the two germline ends. The CDR3: CASSPFSPDNHPLEAFF. Written as DNA, the CDR3 is TGTGCCAGCTCACCATTTTCCCCGGACAACCACCCGCTCGAAGCTTTCTTT.

The chain carries TRBV27 and TRBJ2-2, with D hard to call. The CDR3 runs to 14 residues. Germline CDR1 is MNHEY and CDR2 is SMNVEV (reference sequence). With 3 bases removed from V and 2 bases from J, the gap between germline ends came to 7 bases. The CDR3 is CASSFERNTGELFF. The CDR3, as DNA: TGTGCCAGCAGTTTCGAGCGTAACACCGGGGAGCTGTTTTTT.

V and J are TRBV7-2 and TRBJ1-3, with 7 positions matching TRBD1. This CDR3 spans 14 amino acids. In germline, CDR1 is SGHTA, CDR2 FQGNSA. J gave up 4 bases and V 7 bases, and 7 bases lay outside the gene matches. The CDR3 region has the DNA TGTGCCAGCACCCCGGGACAGCCCGGAAACACCATATATTTT. Translated: CASTPGQPGNTIYF.

V is TRBV3-1 (or the pseudogene TRBV3-2) and J is TRBJ1-4, with 7 nucleotides matching TRBD1. The V gene end was trimmed by 2 bases and the J gene end by 4 bases; junction bases not matched to a gene: 4. Germline-derived CDR1 and CDR2 are LGHDT and YNNKEL (reference sequence). The CDR3 has 15 amino acids. CDR3 loop: CASSQTQGGNEKLFF. The CDR3 DNA is TGTGCCAGCAGCCAAACCCAGGGGGGTAATGAAAAACTGTTTTTT.

There are a few counts of this clone. The chain links TRBV10-3 to TRBJ1-5; D possibly corresponds to TRBD1 (5 bases). The V gene lost 0 bases and the J gene lost 7 bases, with 7 bases spanning the gap. The CDR3 spans 13 residues. Per germline, CDR1 ENHRY and CDR2 SYGVKD. CDR3 sequence (DNA): TGTGCCATCAGTGAGTCGGGGGGACAGCCCCAGCATTTT. The encoded protein is CAISESGGQPQHF.

This chain connects TRBV11-1 to TRBJ2-3; D gene unclear. Germline CDR1 SGHAT, CDR2 FQDESV (reference sequence). Trimming stripped 0 bases from V and 6 bases from J, with 10 bases between. The CDR3 sequence is 14 residues long. For the CDR3, the DNA is TGTGCCAGCAGCTTAGCACTTTTTGGCGATACGCAGTATTTT. Its protein is CASSLALFGDTQYF.

This rearrangement joins TRBV24-1 to TRBJ2-7; TRBD2 might be the D (5 bases). V was pared by 5 bases and J by 0 bases, with 13 bases between. The length of the CDR3 is 15 residues. The germline gives CDR1 KGHDR, CDR2 SFDVKD. The CDR3 coding sequence is TGTGCCACCAGTGCCTCAGAGGGTTACTCCTACGAGCAGTACTTC. Residues: CATSASEGYSYEQYF.

The genes are TRBV24-1 and TRBJ1-1, with 10 bases identical to TRBD1. Germline V gives CDR1 KGHDR, CDR2 SFDVKD. The trim removed 0 bases at V and 11 bases at J, leaving 23 bases unmatched. The CDR3 sequence is 20 residues long. The CDR3 region is CATSDLFRPPGQGRRRPAFF. CDR3 in DNA: TGTGCCACCAGTGATTTGTTCCGACCCCCGGGACAGGGGAGGCGAAGACCGGCTTTCTTT.

The chain uses TRBV2 and TRBJ1-5, with D possibly TRBD1 on 5 matching bases. CDR3 length: 15 residues. Germline CDR1 is SNHLY and CDR2 is FYNNEI. Trimming removed 6 bases at V and 6 bases at J, with 18 bases between. The CDR3 spells CASSRRYPQGQPQHF. The CDR3 bases are TGTGCCAGCAGCAGACGATATCCTCAGGGTCAGCCCCAGCATTTT. Variable domain in full (rest from reference TRBV2 and TRBJ1-5): EPEVTQTPSHQVTQMGQEVILRCVPISNHLYFYWYRQILGQKVEFLVSFYNNEISEKSEIFDDQFSVERPDGSNFTLKIRSTKLEDSAMYFCASSRRYPQGQPQHFGDGTRLSIL.

V and J are TRBV30 and TRBJ1-5; D gene ambiguous. This CDR3 is built from 14 residues. Germline lookup yields CDR1 GTSNPN and CDR2 SVGIG (reference sequence). Trimming took off 0 bases at V and 5 bases at J, with 11 bases between the two ends. CDR3 DNA: TGTGCCTGGAGTGTAGGGTCCCGCGATCAGCCCCAGCATTTT. Translating gives CAWSVGSRDQPQHF.

The chain has TRBV11-2 and TRBJ2-7, with no clear D. Germline V CDR1 and CDR2: SGHAT, FQNNGV. The CDR3 totals 14 residues. V was pared by 6 bases and J by 3 bases, with 15 bases between. CDR3 loop: CASSNSPRIYEQYF. Here the CDR3 DNA reads TGTGCCAGCAGTAACTCCCCCAGGATCTACGAGCAGTACTTC. Supplemented by reference TRBV11-2 and TRBJ2-7, the full variable domain reads EAGVAQSPRYKIIEKRQSVAFWCNPISGHATLYWYQQILGQGPKLLIQFQNNGVVDDSQLPKDRFSAERLKGVDSTLKIQPAKLEDSAVYLCASSNSPRIYEQYFGPGTRLTVT.

V is TRBV28 and J is TRBJ1-2; TRBD1 agrees at 10 bases. The junction had 7 bases not matched to a gene; V was cut back by 5 bases and J by 4 bases. The CDR3 extends over 15 amino acids. CDR1 MDHEN and CDR2 SYDVKM come from the germline V gene. In DNA, the CDR3 is TGTGCCAGCAGTATACCTCGGGACAGGGGCTATGGCTACACCTTC. Its translation is CASSIPRDRGYGYTF.

The gene calls are TRBV20-1 and TRBJ2-1; 9 nucleotides align to TRBD2. The CDR3 consists of 15 residues. The germline V gene encodes CDR1 DFQATT and CDR2 SNEGSKA (reference sequence). V trimming: 3 bases; J trimming: 3 bases; junction bases outside the gene matches: 6. CDR3: CSASRREGNYNEQFF. The CDR3 DNA follows: TGCAGTGCTAGTAGGCGGGAGGGAAACTACAATGAGCAGTTCTTC.

V and J are TRBV10-3 and TRBJ2-1; D possibly corresponds to TRBD2 (6 bases). The CDR3 is 15 residues long. Trimming took off 0 bases at V and 6 bases at J, with 12 bases between the two ends. Germline-derived CDR1 and CDR2 are ENHRY and SYGVKD. CDR3 residues: CAISESTMGGNEQFF. Written as DNA, the CDR3 is TGTGCCATCAGTGAGTCGACAATGGGAGGCAATGAGCAGTTCTTC.

This chain joins TRBV5-1 and TRBJ2-7; a possible D gene is TRBD1 (5 bases). Germline loops: CDR1 SGHRS, CDR2 YFSETQ. The CDR3 spans 14 residues. V was shortened by 3 bases and J by 0 bases, with 10 bases between the two germline ends. The CDR3 region has the DNA TGCGCCAGCAGCTCCTACACAGGCTCCTACGAGCAGTACTTC. Encoded protein: CASSSYTGSYEQYF.

This rearrangement joins TRBV5-4 to TRBJ2-2; a weak D match, TRBD2 (5 bases). CDR1 is SGHNT and CDR2 is YYREEE in the germline V gene (reference sequence). Trimming left V 0 bases short and J 3 bases short, with 12 bases between. CDR3 length: 16 amino acids. CDR3 sequence reads: CASSLAGKRDTGELFF. CDR3 DNA sequence: TGTGCCAGCAGCTTGGCCGGGAAACGTGACACCGGGGAGCTGTTTTTT.

This chain uses TRBV6-5 with TRBJ2-7; D tentatively reads TRBD1 or TRBD2 (6 bases each). The CDR3 is made up of 14 amino acids. Germline-derived CDR1 and CDR2 are MNHEY and SVGAGI. Trimming pared 8 bases from V and 3 bases from J, leaving 17 bases between. As DNA, the CDR3 is TGTGCCAGCGGAAGGAGGGAAGGGGGCTACGAGCAGTACTTC. Translated: CASGRREGGYEQYF.

This clone has only one observation. The chain carries TRBV29-1 and TRBJ1-1; tentatively, D is TRBD1 (5 bases). CDR1 SQVTM and CDR2 ANQGSEA come from the germline V gene. Trimming shortened V by 4 bases and J by 1 base, and 7 bases separated the two germline ends. The CDR3 extends over 12 amino acids. The CDR3 spells CSVGRGNTEAFF. CDR3 coding DNA: TGCAGCGTTGGGAGGGGGAACACTGAAGCTTTCTTT.

This rearrangement joins TRBV11-3 to TRBJ2-6, with 11 bases lining up with TRBD2. The trim removed 5 bases at V and 0 bases at J, leaving 6 bases unmatched. CDR3 size: 18 residues. In germline, CDR1 is SGHNT, CDR2 YENEEA. The CDR3 loop reads CASSTRTSGSSGANVLTF. CDR3 sequence (DNA): TGTGCCAGCAGCACCAGAACTAGCGGGAGCTCTGGGGCCAACGTCCTGACTTTC.